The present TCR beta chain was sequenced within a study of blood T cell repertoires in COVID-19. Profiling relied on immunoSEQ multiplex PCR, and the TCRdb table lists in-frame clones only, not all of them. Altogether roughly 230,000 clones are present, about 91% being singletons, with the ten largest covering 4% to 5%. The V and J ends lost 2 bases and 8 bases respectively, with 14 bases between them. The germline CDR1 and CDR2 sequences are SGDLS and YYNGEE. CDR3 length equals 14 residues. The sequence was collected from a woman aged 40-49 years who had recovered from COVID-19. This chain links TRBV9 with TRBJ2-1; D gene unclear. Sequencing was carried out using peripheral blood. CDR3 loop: CASSVTARWDEQFF. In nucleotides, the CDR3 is TGTGCCAGCAGCGTCACAGCACGGTGGGATGAGCAGTTCTTC.